The rows below give T cell receptor beta chains drawn from one sample of a study of blood T cell repertoires in COVID-19. TCRdb's table, derived via immunoSEQ multiplex PCR, lists solely in-frame clones and lacks some. The sample contains 150,000 to 200,000 clones, 86% of which appear only once. The sample was peripheral blood. Receptors originate from a man aged 18-30 years with acute or convalescent COVID-19. Both conserved end residues are part of each CDR3. D genes are given only for firm matches. Clone sizes are given selectively: once, few, many, or a class where the clone is expanded.

d_call j_call clone_size v_call cdr3_nt cdr3_aa
TRBD2 TRBJ2-2 NA TRBV4-1 TGCGCCAGCAGCCTAGGACTAGCGGGACTGAACACCGGGGAGCTGTTTTTT CASSLGLAGLNTGELFF
NA TRBJ2-3 NA TRBV9 TGTGCCAGCAGCGTCAGGGGCGATGGGGATACGCAGTATTTT CASSVRGDGDTQYF
TRBD1 TRBJ1-1 NA TRBV7-8 TGTGCCAGCAGCAAGGACAGGCCGAACACTGAAGCTTTCTTT CASSKDRPNTEAFF
TRBD2 TRBJ2-7 NA TRBV3-1/TRBV3-2 TGTGCCAGCAGCCAAGAAATAGCGGGGGCCTACGAGCAGTACTTC CASSQEIAGAYEQYF
TRBD1 TRBJ1-2 NA TRBV29-1 TGCAGCGTTGCAGTCGGGACAGGGTACTATGGCTACACCTTC CSVAVGTGYYGYTF
NA TRBJ2-7 NA TRBV12-1 TGTGCCAGCAGCTCAACAGGGGGCTCGGGAGAGCAGTACTTC CASSSTGGSGEQYF
TRBD2 TRBJ2-3 NA TRBV11-2 TGTGCCAGCAGCCCGAGACTAGCGGGGGGGGTGGCAGATACGCAGTATTTT CASSPRLAGGVADTQYF
NA TRBJ1-6 NA TRBV5-4 TGTGCCACCTCGCGGGCAGAGAACAATTCACCCCTCCACTTT CATSRAENNSPLHF
NA TRBJ1-5 NA TRBV6-1 TGTGCCAGCAGTGAATGGCTATCGGTTGGGGCCGAAAGCAATCAGCCCCAGCATTTT CASSEWLSVGAESNQPQHF
TRBD1 TRBJ1-6 NA TRBV10-3 TGTGCCATCAGGCCGGACAGGGGGAGCTCCTATAATTCACCCCTCCACTTT CAIRPDRGSSYNSPLHF
NA TRBJ2-3 NA TRBV3-1/TRBV3-2 TGTGCCAGCAGCCAAGTGGACGGCGGGCCTGTTGGGCATACGCAGTATTTT CASSQVDGGPVGHTQYF
TRBD1 TRBJ1-1 NA TRBV19 TGTGCCAGTAGCGAGGGACAGGGTTTGAACACTGAAGCTTTCTTT CASSEGQGLNTEAFF
NA TRBJ1-3 NA TRBV19 TGTGCCAGTAGTACTGGGCGACAGGACTCTGGAAACACCATATATTTT CASSTGRQDSGNTIYF
NA TRBJ2-5 once TRBV3-1/TRBV3-2 TGTGCCAGCAGCCAAAGTGCGATCGAAGAGACCCAGTACTTC CASSQSAIEETQYF
TRBD2 TRBJ2-3 NA TRBV6-5 TGTGCCAGCAGCCCCTCCACTAGCGCAGATACGCAGTATTTT CASSPSTSADTQYF
NA TRBJ1-1 NA TRBV4-1 TGCGCCAGCAGCCAAGATCGGTTTACAGGGGAAGCTTTCTTT CASSQDRFTGEAFF
NA TRBJ1-5 NA TRBV2 TGTGCCAGCAGTAAGGAAGGAGGCGGACAGCCCCAGCATTTT CASSKEGGGQPQHF
NA TRBJ2-7 NA TRBV27 TGTGCCAGCAGCCCGTCTGGCAGCGCTCGATACGAGCAGTACTTC CASSPSGSARYEQYF
NA TRBJ1-2 NA TRBV19 TGTGCCAGTAGTATAGCAAGAACGGGGGGTCGCTATGGCTACACCTTC CASSIARTGGRYGYTF
NA TRBJ2-1 NA TRBV5-6 TGTGCCAGCAGCTTGGTTCAGGGTAGGAATGAGCAGTTCTTC CASSLVQGRNEQFF
NA TRBJ2-4 NA TRBV24-1 TGTGCCACCAGCCTAGGGGTTGGGAACATTCAGTACTTC CATSLGVGNIQYF
TRBD1 TRBJ2-3 NA TRBV11-2 TGTGCCAGCAGCTTGGACAGGGGGCGCCCAGATACGCAGTATTTT CASSLDRGRPDTQYF
TRBD1 TRBJ2-3 NA TRBV19 TGTGCCAGTAGTATTTGGGGGCAGGGGGCAGATACGCAGTATTTT CASSIWGQGADTQYF
NA TRBJ2-5 NA TRBV3-1/TRBV3-2 TGTGCCACCCTTGGGGGGGAGACCCAGTACTTC CATLGGETQYF
NA TRBJ2-1 NA TRBV30 TGTGCCTGGACTTCTAACCACAATGAGCAGTTCTTC CAWTSNHNEQFF
NA TRBJ1-1 NA TRBV11-2 TGTGCCAGCAGCTTAACTGCAGGGGATACTGAAGCTTTCTTT CASSLTAGDTEAFF
TRBD1 TRBJ2-7 NA TRBV9 TGTGCCAGCAGCGTGGGGACAGCACTAAGCTCCTACGAGCAGTACTTC CASSVGTALSSYEQYF
TRBD2 TRBJ2-5 NA TRBV7-9 TGTGCCAGCAGCTCACTCGCGACTAGCGGGGGGTGGGAGACCCAGTACTTC CASSSLATSGGWETQYF
NA TRBJ1-2 NA TRBV6-5 TGTGCCAGCAGTATTGACCTAAACCTCGGGGGCTACACCTTC CASSIDLNLGGYTF
NA TRBJ2-5 few TRBV27 TGTGCCAGCAGAGCTCCGGGTCTTCCCCAAGAGACCCAGTACTTC CASRAPGLPQETQYF